The 11 T cell receptor beta chains given below trace back to one sample, sequenced in a study of long-term antiretroviral therapy in people with HIV. Survey level was the resolution at which the v3.0 immunoSEQ assay ran. Assay used: immunoSEQ multiplex PCR; TCRdb lists only in-frame clones, some missing. The repertoire holds over 30,000 clones, with around 97% as singletons. This specimen consisted of unsorted PBMCs, obtained 6.9 years after starting antiretroviral therapy. Every receptor here comes from a man aged 25-45 years with HIV.

The chain employs TRBV5-1 and TRBJ1-3, with 10 bases aligning to TRBD1. The CDR3 has 15 residues. Germline-derived CDR1 and CDR2 are SGHRS and YFSETQ. Unmatched junction bases numbered 1, after V lost 2 bases and J lost 2 bases. The CDR3 here is CASSLDRGPGNTIYF. For the CDR3, the DNA is TGCGCCAGCAGCTTAGACAGGGGGCCTGGAAACACCATATATTTT.

The V and J genes are TRBV29-1 and TRBJ1-1; D not certain. Trimming shortened V by 2 bases and J by 1 base, and 11 bases separated the two germline ends. Germline V gives CDR1 SQVTM, CDR2 ANQGSEA. The CDR3 is 14 residues long. CDR3 in DNA: TGCAGCGTTGAACCACAAGTGGCGAACACTGAAGCTTTCTTT. This codes for CSVEPQVANTEAFF.

The rearrangement links TRBV5-1 to TRBJ2-5, with D uncertain. Germline V gene data show CDR1 as SGHRS and CDR2 as YFSETQ. The CDR3 contains 12 residues. V was trimmed by 0 bases and J by 4 bases, leaving 4 bases between them. Written as DNA, the CDR3 is TGCGCCAGCAGCTTGGGGGTAGAGACCCAGTACTTC. It codes for CASSLGVETQYF.

This chain joins TRBV4-1 and TRBJ1-2, with D possibly being TRBD1 (5 bases). The germline V and J ends were trimmed by 7 bases and 2 bases, with 14 bases remaining between them. The CDR3 consists of 14 residues. Germline CDR1 reads MGHRA; CDR2 reads YSYEKL. CDR3 region: CASNEGRINYGYTF. The CDR3 DNA reads as TGCGCCAGCAACGAGGGGCGGATAAACTATGGCTACACCTTC.

Comment on this clone: The germline gene is not matched at one end of the junction; a read error may be the cause. The chain employs TRBV6-1 and TRBJ2-6; D not certain. From germline, CDR1 is MNHNS and CDR2 SASEGT. The CDR3 extends over 14 amino acids. In DNA, the CDR3 is TGTGTCAGCAGTGCGTCCGTGGGGGCCAACGTCCTGACTTTC. Its protein is CVSSASVGANVLTF.

The rearrangement links TRBV13 to TRBJ2-2; D is possibly TRBD2 (7 bases). This CDR3 spans 20 amino acids. The germline V gene encodes CDR1 PRHDT and CDR2 FYEKMQ (reference sequence). Trimming stripped 5 bases from V and 5 bases from J, with 30 bases between. CDR3 DNA sequence: TGTGCCAGCAGCCCAAAAGCCCCTGAGGGGGGGGGCGGATGGACCGGGGAGCTGTTTTTT. Translating gives CASSPKAPEGGGGWTGELFF.

V gene TRBV7-8 combines with J gene TRBJ1-1; D perhaps matches TRBD1 (5 bases). The CDR3 totals 15 residues. The V end lost 4 bases, the J end lost 6 bases, and 18 bases lay between the germline ends. Germline CDR1 reads SGHVS; CDR2 reads FQNEAQ. CDR3 amino acids: CASSYNTGQGAEAFF. CDR3 DNA sequence: TGTGCCAGCAGCTATAATACCGGTCAGGGTGCTGAAGCTTTCTTT.

The chain combines TRBV10-3 with TRBJ1-2; maybe TRBD1 (6 bases). The germline CDR1 and CDR2 sequences are ENHRY and SYGVKD. Trimming took off 10 bases at V and 5 bases at J, with 23 bases between the two ends. The length of the CDR3 is 15 residues. This CDR3 is CATGKQGHGYYGYTF. For the CDR3, the DNA is TGTGCCACAGGAAAGCAGGGACACGGTTATTATGGCTACACCTTC.

The chain has TRBV18 and TRBJ2-7; 8 nucleotides agree with TRBD1. Trimming cost V 6 bases and J 3 bases; bases outside gene matches: 7. CDR1 is KGHSH, CDR2 LQKENI, per germline. This CDR3 has 14 amino acids. CDR3 bases: TGTGCCAGCTCCCTCGGACAGGGTAACTACGAGCAGTACTTC. The encoded protein is CASSLGQGNYEQYF.

The chain carries TRBV7-8 and TRBJ2-2; D not resolved. The V gene lost 2 bases and the J gene lost 6 bases, with 10 bases spanning the gap. This CDR3 is 14 amino acids long. Germline V gene data show CDR1 as SGHVS and CDR2 as FQNEAQ. DNA for the CDR3: TGTGCCAGCAGCTTACTTCCAGGTTCCGGGGAGCTGTTTTTT. It specifies CASSLLPGSGELFF.

V and J are TRBV6-5 and TRBJ1-3, with TRBD1 as a possible D gene (6 bases). V was trimmed by 5 bases and J by 4 bases, leaving 15 bases between them. This CDR3 is 15 amino acids long. Germline values: CDR1 MNHEY, CDR2 SVGAGI. CDR3 sequence: CASSPSTGLGNTIYF. In DNA, the CDR3 is TGTGCCAGCAGTCCAAGTACAGGGTTAGGAAACACCATATATTTT.